One and the same sample provided the 29 T cell receptor beta chains below, sequenced in a study of blood T cells in healthy people across ages. Then a second PCR, running about 6 to 11 cycles, was carried out with a sample-barcoded 5' primer and a J-beta primer mix. In TCRdb, the 5' RACE reads were re-called with MiXCR into one record per CDR3 protein. Among 1.4 million or so distinct CDR3 sequences, under 55% were seen once, and the ten largest hold just over 4%. Sequencing input: blood. The receptors here all came from a woman aged 18-35 years in good health.

This clonotype has more than one count but fewer than ten. The chain carries TRBV7-8 and TRBJ2-7, with 10 bases matching TRBD1. CDR3 length: 15 amino acids. CDR1 is SGHVS and CDR2 is FQNEAQ in the germline V gene. The J segment lost 3 bases and the V segment lost 3 bases, leaving 5 bases of the junction unmatched. The CDR3 DNA follows: TGTGCCAGCAGCTTCACCGGGACAGGGGTCTACGAGCAGTACTTC. It translates to CASSFTGTGVYEQYF.

This clonotype was seen more than once but under ten times. The J gene is TRBJ1-4, the V gene TRBV27; 11 positions match TRBD1. The CDR3 has 16 residues. The germline gives CDR1 MNHEY, CDR2 SMNVEV (reference sequence). The V gene end was trimmed by 2 bases and the J gene end by 7 bases; junction bases not matched to a gene: 6. The CDR3 DNA follows: TGTGCCAGCAGTTTAAGCGTCGGGACAGGGGGTGAAAAACTGTTTTTT. It translates to CASSLSVGTGGEKLFF. The full variable domain, rest sourced from reference TRBV27 and TRBJ1-4, is EAQVTQNPRYLITVTGKKLTVTCSQNMNHEYMSWYRQDPGLGLRQIYYSMNVEVTDKGDVPEGYKVSRKEKRNFPLILESPSPNQTSLYFCASSLSVGTGGEKLFFGSGTQLSVL.

J is TRBJ1-4 and V is TRBV7-9, with D tentatively TRBD1 (5 bases). The CDR3 spans 16 residues. Trimming shortened V by 3 bases and J by 6 bases, and 17 bases separated the two germline ends. Germline CDR1 is SEHNR and CDR2 is FQNEAQ (reference sequence). The CDR3 here is CASSFLWAEGHEKLFF. CDR3 in DNA: TGTGCCAGCAGCTTCTTATGGGCGGAGGGACATGAAAAACTGTTTTTT.

The rearrangement joins TRBV12-3 or TRBV12-4 to TRBJ1-4; no clear D. Trimming stripped 3 bases from V and 8 bases from J, with 16 bases between. The CDR3 covers 15 residues. This chain's CDR3 is CASSFRTGINEKLFF. Here the CDR3 DNA reads TGTGCCAGCAGTTTCCGGACCGGTATTAACGAAAAACTGTTTTTT.

This chain uses TRBV21-1 with TRBJ2-5; whether TRBD1, the table's D call, matches the DNA was not checked. TRBV21-1 is a known pseudogene. There are 16 residues in the CDR3. CDR3 protein: CASSTPGDGFGETQYF. The DNA of the CDR3 is TGTGCCAGCAGCACCCCAGGGGATGGATTTGGAGAGACCCAGTACTTC.

This clonotype was picked up a small number of times. V usage is TRBV14 and J usage is TRBJ2-1; D tentatively reads TRBD1 or TRBD2 (5 bases each). Deletions cut 0 bases from V and 2 bases from J, with 8 bases between. Germline V gene lookup returns CDR1 SGHDN and CDR2 FVKESK. The CDR3 consists of 15 residues. CDR3 amino acids: CASSQDGTTYNEQFF. CDR3 nucleotides: TGTGCCAGCAGCCAAGACGGGACCACCTACAATGAGCAGTTCTTC.

The V gene is TRBV7-2, the J gene TRBJ2-2; D is uncertain. CDR3 length: 17 amino acids. CDR1 is SGHTA, CDR2 FQGNSA, per germline. The V end was cut by 4 bases, the J end by 0 bases, with 15 bases between. CDR3 nucleotide sequence: TGTGCCAGCAGCTCGGGCCCGGCTGCAGCGAACACCGGGGAGCTGTTTTTT. The encoded protein is CASSSGPAAANTGELFF.

This clonotype was detected only a few times. This chain joins TRBV4-1 and TRBJ1-6, with D uncertain. The CDR3 is 14 residues long. Germline values: CDR1 MGHRA, CDR2 YSYEKL. V shed 1 base and J shed 7 bases, with 8 bases lying between them. The CDR3: CASSQVLSNSPLHF. CDR3 in DNA: TGCGCCAGCAGCCAAGTGTTAAGCAATTCACCCCTCCACTTT.

A single count supports this clonotype. This may be a read error, as it is one base from a much larger clone. This chain joins TRBV6-2 or TRBV6-3 and TRBJ2-1, with 8 bases aligning to TRBD2. Per the germline V gene, CDR1 is MNHEY and CDR2 is SVGEGT. Trimming cost V 4 bases and J 8 bases; bases outside gene matches: 1. The CDR3 is 12 amino acids. The CDR3 sequence: CASSSTSDEQFF. The CDR3 coding sequence is TGTGCCAGCAGTTCGACTAGCGATGAGCAGTTCTTC.

The chain joins TRBV4-3 to TRBJ2-5, with D perhaps TRBD1 (5 bases). The J call may be in error: the DNA end matches TRBJ2-1 better. Looked up from germline, CDR1 is LGHNA and CDR2 is YSLEER. The CDR3 length is 18 residues. The CDR3 DNA is TGCGCCAGCAGCCAACAACTATCCCAGGGTGGAGCGCAAGAGACCCAGTTCTTC. As protein: CASSQQLSQGGAQETQFF.

The rearrangement links TRBV12-3 or TRBV12-4 to TRBJ1-5, with D tentatively TRBD1 (5 bases). This CDR3 has 15 residues. The V end lost 5 bases, the J end lost 5 bases, and 16 bases lay between the germline ends. In nucleotides, the CDR3 is TGTGCCAGCAGTCCTAGCGGGGGGGTGCATCAGCCCCAGCATTTT. Its translation is CASSPSGGVHQPQHF.

On this clonotype itself: A much larger clone lies one base from this, so it may be a read error. The V and J genes are TRBV5-1 and TRBJ1-1, with D unresolved. The CDR3 has 13 amino acids. Germline V gene lookup returns CDR1 SGHRS and CDR2 YFSETQ. The CDR3 region has the DNA TGCGCCAGCGGCTTGGCCTTGGGGACTGAAGCTTTCTTT. It yields the protein CASGLALGTEAFF.

The chain has TRBV12-3 or TRBV12-4 and TRBJ2-1; 7 bases are a match to TRBD2. The CDR3 consists of 13 residues. J was trimmed by 7 bases and V by 7 bases; bases with no gene match: 7. CDR3 protein: CASTVGGINEQFF. The CDR3 DNA reads TGTGCCAGCACCGTCGGGGGGATTAATGAGCAGTTCTTC.

This clonotype has just one count. Germline is not matched at one junction end, which may reflect a read error. The V gene is TRBV20-1, the J gene TRBJ2-1, with a tentative D call TRBD2 (6 bases). The CDR3 is 15 amino acids. CDR1 and CDR2 (germline): DFQATT, SNEGSKA (reference sequence). Written as DNA, the CDR3 is TGCAGTGCTAGTTCGGGAGTAAGAATTAACAATGGGCAGTTCTTC. Translating it yields CSASSGVRINNGQFF.

This clonotype was recorded only once. A much larger clone lies one base from this, so it may be a read error. This sequence joins TRBV29-1 and TRBJ1-4; weak D call: TRBD1 (5 bases). The CDR3 consists of 14 residues. Germline V gives CDR1 SQVTM, CDR2 ANQGSEA. In DNA form, the CDR3 reads TGCAGCGTTGAAGGGGGCCAAGGCAATGAAGAACTGTTTTTT. Its translation: CSVEGGQGNEELFF.

In regard to this clonotype: Its ends do not fully match the called genes, so a read error is possible. The CDR3 is CAWSVRAGTLNTEAFF. CDR3 DNA: TGCGCCTGGAGCGTTCGGGCAGGGACCCTGAACACTGAAGCTTTCTTT. The V call is TRBV30, the J call TRBJ1-1; TRBD1 is a possible D gene (5 bases). The CDR3 spans 16 residues. CDR1 and CDR2 from the germline V gene are GTSNPN and SVGIG (reference sequence).

The V and J genes are TRBV7-2 and TRBJ1-1, with no clear D. Per germline, CDR1 SGHTA and CDR2 FQGNSA. V was shortened by 5 bases and J by 11 bases, with 6 bases between the two germline ends. The CDR3 is 9 amino acids. CDR3 in DNA: TGTGCCAGCAGCCCTTACGCTTTCTTT. Its protein is CASSPYAFF.

The gene calls are TRBV7-2 and TRBJ2-5; TRBD2 aligns across 12 bases. The better agreement between TRBJ2-4 and the DNA end casts doubt on the J call. CDR1 is SGHTA and CDR2 is FQGNSA in the germline V gene. CDR3 length: 17 amino acids. In nucleotides, the CDR3 is TGTGCCAGCAGCTTACTACTAGCGGGAGGTATCAAAAACATTCAGTACTTC. This gives the protein CASSLLLAGGIKNIQYF.

The sample holds a few counts of this clonotype. The chain recombines TRBV18 with TRBJ2-7, with D maybe TRBD1 (5 bases). Germline V gene sequence: CDR1 KGHSH, CDR2 LQKENI. There are 14 residues in the CDR3. V was shortened by 0 bases and J by 1 base, with 7 bases between the two germline ends. The CDR3 protein is CASSPPTASYEQYF. The CDR3 DNA is TGTGCCAGCTCACCACCGACAGCTTCCTACGAGCAGTACTTC.

This chain joins TRBV15 and TRBJ1-6; no reliable D call. Between the trimmed V and J ends, which lost 5 bases and 7 bases, there was a span of 12 bases. Germline-derived CDR1 and CDR2 are LNHNV and YYDKDF (reference sequence). The CDR3 loop spans 14 amino acids. The CDR3 spells CATSPRSGNSPLHF. The DNA for the CDR3 is TGTGCCACCAGCCCCAGGTCGGGGAATTCACCCCTCCACTTT.

This chain joins TRBV6-5 and TRBJ1-5; D unclear. With 0 bases removed from V and 3 bases from J, the gap between germline ends came to 9 bases. This CDR3 spans 15 amino acids. Germline CDR1 reads MNHEY; CDR2 reads SVGAGI. CDR3: CASSYSLGYNQPQHF. The CDR3 DNA reads TGTGCCAGCAGTTACTCGTTGGGATACAATCAGCCCCAGCATTTT.

This clonotype turned up a few times. The genes are TRBV20-1 and TRBJ1-2, with 7 positions matching TRBD1. Trimming removed 5 bases from V and 2 bases from J; junction bases left unmatched: 8. The CDR3 runs 14 residues. In germline, CDR1 is DFQATT, CDR2 SNEGSKA (reference sequence). CDR3: CSAQDRQTNYGYTF. In DNA, the CDR3 is TGCAGTGCTCAGGACAGGCAAACCAACTATGGCTACACCTTC.

This clonotype was found a few times. The chain links TRBV6-5 to TRBJ1-1, with a tentative D call TRBD1 (6 bases). The germline gives CDR1 MNHEY, CDR2 SVGAGI. CDR3 size: 15 residues. V was shortened by 0 bases and J by 1 base, with 9 bases between the two germline ends. DNA for the CDR3: TGTGCCAGCAGTTACTCACCGGGGGCGAACACTGAAGCTTTCTTT. It specifies CASSYSPGANTEAFF.

The chain is built from TRBV11-2 and TRBJ2-1; 8 bases are shared with TRBD2. The germline gives CDR1 SGHAT, CDR2 FQNNGV. This CDR3 contains 15 residues. The ends lost 5 bases at V and 5 bases at J; junction bases unmatched: 8. CDR3 DNA sequence: TGTGCCAGCAGCCACCATAGCGGGGCGGACAATGAGCAGTTCTTC. Translating it yields CASSHHSGADNEQFF.

With respect to this clonotype: A much bigger clone sits one base away, suggesting this may be a read error. The chain recombines TRBV29-1 with TRBJ1-2, with a weak D call TRBD1 (5 bases). The CDR3 totals 16 residues. V was shortened by 2 bases and J by 5 bases, with 21 bases between the two germline ends. CDR1 is SQVTM and CDR2 is ANQGSEA in the germline V gene. In DNA, the CDR3 is TGCAGCGTTGAATACGGAGTGGGGCAGGAAGTTTATGGCTACACCTTC. Translating it yields CSVEYGVGQEVYGYTF.

This sequence joins TRBV4-1 and TRBJ2-1; D is possibly TRBD1 or TRBD2 (5 bases each). The CDR3 is made up of 16 amino acids. The germline V and J ends were trimmed by 4 bases and 9 bases, with 22 bases remaining between them. Germline loops: CDR1 MGHRA, CDR2 YSYEKL. The CDR3 loop reads CASSRGTGLSGGEQFF. DNA for the CDR3: TGCGCCAGCAGCCGAGGGACCGGGCTTTCTGGCGGTGAGCAGTTCTTC.

The chain uses TRBV6-5 and TRBJ1-5; D is unresolved. Looked up from germline, CDR1 is MNHEY and CDR2 is SVGAGI. This CDR3 contains 15 residues. Trimming left V 0 bases short and J 3 bases short, with 9 bases between. DNA for the CDR3: TGTGCCAGCAGTTACTCGAAAGGGCACAATCAGCCCCAGCATTTT. Translating it yields CASSYSKGHNQPQHF.

V and J are TRBV5-1 and TRBJ2-1, with D unclear. Trimming cost V 3 bases and J 5 bases, with 18 bases left between them. CDR3 length equals 16 residues. In germline, CDR1 is SGHRS, CDR2 YFSETQ. The CDR3, as DNA: TGCGCCAGCAGCTCGTCAATTACCGCTGGGGACAATGAGCAGTTCTTC. Its translation: CASSSSITAGDNEQFF. Together with reference TRBV5-1 and TRBJ2-1, the CDR3 gives the full variable domain: KAGVTQTPRYLIKTRGQQVTLSCSPISGHRSVSWYQQTPGQGLQFLFEYFSETQRNKGNFPGRFSGRQFSNSRSEMNVSTLELGDSALYLCASSSSITAGDNEQFFGPGTRLTVL.

This clonotype was counted between two and nine times. V is TRBV20-1 and J is TRBJ1-2, with D unclear. V lost 3 bases, J lost 13 bases, and 12 bases lay in between. The CDR3 spans 10 residues. Looked up from germline, CDR1 is DFQATT and CDR2 is SNEGSKA (reference sequence). In DNA, the CDR3 is TGCAGTGCTAGTCAGATAGTTCCCACCTTC. Translation: CSASQIVPTF.